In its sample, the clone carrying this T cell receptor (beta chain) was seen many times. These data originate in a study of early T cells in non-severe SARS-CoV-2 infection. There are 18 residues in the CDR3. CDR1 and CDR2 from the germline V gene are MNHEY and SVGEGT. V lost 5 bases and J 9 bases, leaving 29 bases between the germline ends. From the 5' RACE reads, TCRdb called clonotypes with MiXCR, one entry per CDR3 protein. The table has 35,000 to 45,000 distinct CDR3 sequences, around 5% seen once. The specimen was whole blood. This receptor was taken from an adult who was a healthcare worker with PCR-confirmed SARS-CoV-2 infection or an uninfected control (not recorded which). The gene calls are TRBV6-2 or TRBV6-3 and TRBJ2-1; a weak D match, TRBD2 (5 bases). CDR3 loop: CASSTTGGQVLLGSEQFF. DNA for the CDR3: TGTGCCAGCAGTACCACTGGAGGTCAAGTGCTGTTGGGGAGTGAGCAGTTCTTC.